Presented here are 13 T cell receptor beta chains from one specimen sequenced in a study of cytomegalovirus exposure and HLA in healthy donors. Some clones are missing from TCRdb's copy, which holds only in-frame ones; the method was immunoSEQ multiplex PCR. The sample consists of 150,000 to 200,000 clones, roughly 82% of them appearing once. The sequenced sample consisted of PBMCs. The receptors were gathered from a young woman in good health and CMV-seropositive.

The count of this clone is one. Here the CDR3 DNA reads TGTGCCAGCAGCCTGGCAGGCTCTGGGGCCAACGTCCTGACTTTC. Translated: CASSLAGSGANVLTF. This chain uses TRBV14 with TRBJ2-6; unclear D gene. V was pared by 4 bases and J by 0 bases, with 7 bases between. Germline V gene lookup returns CDR1 SGHDN and CDR2 FVKESK. This CDR3 is built from 15 residues.

The chain recombines TRBV11-1 with TRBJ2-2; 7 nucleotides line up with TRBD1. Unmatched junction bases numbered 11, after V lost 1 base and J lost 3 bases. This CDR3 has 18 residues. Germline V CDR1 and CDR2: SGHAT, FQDESV (reference sequence). The CDR3 DNA reads as TGTGCCAGCAGCTTAGGAAAGGGTATGGGACAGCACACCGGGGAGCTGTTTTTT. Its translation: CASSLGKGMGQHTGELFF.

This rearrangement joins TRBV7-9 to TRBJ2-7; D ambiguous. CDR1 is SEHNR and CDR2 is FQNEAQ in the germline V gene (reference sequence). With 1 base removed from V and 1 base from J, the gap between germline ends came to 5 bases. The CDR3 extends over 13 amino acids. CDR3 nucleotide sequence: TGTGCCAGCAGCTTAGTTATGTCCTACGAGCAGTACTTC. This codes for CASSLVMSYEQYF.

The chain is built from TRBV2 and TRBJ1-5, with TRBD1 matching 7 bases. Germline CDR1 reads SNHLY; CDR2 reads FYNNEI. The V gene end was trimmed by 1 base and the J gene end by 7 bases; junction bases not matched to a gene: 4. The length of the CDR3 is 14 residues. The CDR3 DNA sequence: TGTGCCAGCAGTGAAGGGACAGGAGCCCAGCCCCAGCATTTT. Its translation: CASSEGTGAQPQHF.

This clone was detected only once. The chain employs TRBV2 and TRBJ1-1; no reliable D call. This CDR3 spans 14 amino acids. Trimming left V 6 bases short and J 0 bases short, with 11 bases between. The germline V gene encodes CDR1 SNHLY and CDR2 FYNNEI. CDR3 nucleotide sequence: TGTGCCAGCAGGAAGGCGGATATGAACACTGAAGCTTTCTTT. This encodes CASRKADMNTEAFF.

The V and J genes are TRBV5-1 and TRBJ2-1; 11 nucleotides match TRBD2. In germline, CDR1 is SGHRS, CDR2 YFSETQ. Trimming at V came to 7 bases and at J to 4 bases, leaving 7 bases not matched to a gene. The CDR3 totals 15 residues. The CDR3 region is CASVLGTSGYNEQFF. The CDR3 region has the DNA TGCGCCAGCGTCCTCGGGACTAGCGGATACAATGAGCAGTTCTTC.

The chain combines TRBV27 with TRBJ2-1; 9 nucleotides match TRBD2. This CDR3 spans 16 amino acids. Germline V gives CDR1 MNHEY, CDR2 SMNVEV (reference sequence). V lost 7 bases and J lost 3; bases outside the gene matches: 10. CDR3 bases: TGTGCCAGCAATGACTTAGCGGGAGCCTACTACAATGAGCAGTTCTTC. It encodes CASNDLAGAYYNEQFF.

The chain links TRBV30 to TRBJ2-1, with D possibly being TRBD2 (5 bases). Trimming cost V 3 bases and J 7 bases, with 16 bases left between them. The germline V gene has CDR1 GTSNPN and CDR2 SVGIG (reference sequence). The CDR3 length is 14 residues. The CDR3, as DNA: TGTGCCTGGAGGGTAGATAGCGTCCCGAATGAGCAGTTCTTC. The encoded protein is CAWRVDSVPNEQFF.

This CDR3 is CASRRAGRDQPQHF. The CDR3, as DNA: TGTGCCAGCAGAAGGGCGGGACGGGATCAGCCCCAGCATTTT. V and J are TRBV6-5 and TRBJ1-5; tentative D call: TRBD1 (5 bases). V dropped 6 bases and J dropped 5 bases, with 14 bases sitting between them. Per the germline V gene, CDR1 is MNHEY and CDR2 is SVGAGI. The CDR3 length is 14 residues.

The chain uses TRBV6-1 and TRBJ1-5; D is ambiguous. V lost 1 base, J lost 0 bases, and 10 bases lay in between. The CDR3 totals 16 residues. The V gene's germline CDR1 is MNHNS and CDR2 SASEGT. The DNA of the CDR3 is TGTGCCAGCAGTGAAGGGCGGGATTATAGCAATCAGCCCCAGCATTTT. Its translation: CASSEGRDYSNQPQHF.

This chain uses TRBV27 with TRBJ2-2; 7 bases match TRBD1. The CDR3 is made up of 14 amino acids. Unmatched junction bases numbered 5, after V lost 6 bases and J lost 4 bases. CDR1 is MNHEY, CDR2 SMNVEV, per germline (reference sequence). DNA for the CDR3: TGTGCCAGCAGGGAAACAGGGGTCACCGGGGAGCTGTTTTTT. It codes for CASRETGVTGELFF.

The chain joins TRBV29-1 to TRBJ1-4; D might be TRBD1 (6 bases). Germline CDR1 reads SQVTM; CDR2 reads ANQGSEA. Trimming left V 0 bases short and J 8 bases short, with 16 bases between. CDR3 size: 15 residues. As DNA, the CDR3 is TGCAGCGTTGAAGATCCCGCCAGGGGACGCGAAAAACTGTTTTTT. Amino acid sequence: CSVEDPARGREKLFF.

This chain links TRBV18 with TRBJ2-4, with TRBD1 identical over 7 bases. V lost 6 bases, J lost 4 bases, and 9 bases stayed unmatched. The germline V gene has CDR1 KGHSH and CDR2 LQKENI. This CDR3 is built from 15 residues. Written as DNA, the CDR3 is TGTGCCAGCTCTCCAGGTGGGACAGCTAAAAACATTCAGTACTTC. It translates to CASSPGGTAKNIQYF.